The present entry profiles one TCR beta chain with its context. The data were taken from a study of blood T cell repertoires in COVID-19. Turning to the study itself: Nucleic acid was either cDNA or gDNA, and it came from T cells, B-cell-depleted T cells, or PBMCs.

V was pared by 7 bases and J by 8 bases, with 11 bases between. The CDR3 spans 11 residues. The authors' processing: The assay estimated nucleated cells by amplifying reference gene primers. Using immunoSEQ multiplex PCR, the repertoire was profiled, and TCRdb retains in-frame clones only, with some absent. V, J and clone size derive from that table, while D and trimming were established from the DNA sequence. The table records under 350,000 clones, approximately 85% of them present only once. The sequenced material came from peripheral blood. The TCR originated in a human donor in a cohort sampled during active COVID-19. The chain employs TRBV12-3 or TRBV12-4 and TRBJ1-1; D unclear. The CDR3 region is CASTSGVEAFF. The CDR3 nucleotides read TGTGCCAGCACCTCCGGGGTAGAAGCTTTCTTT.